This TCR beta chain appears in the sequencing data of a study of T cell responses to AZD1222 COVID-19 vaccine. Findings of the study overall: CD4 TCRs linked to vaccination spanned spike, dominating at 160-218 and 743-854. Repertoires were obtained only post-peak T cell response. The donors showed a predominance of white British ancestry and of females, with possible underestimation of clonal diversity. The study found Spike-specific TCR breadth and depth rose after two AZD1222 doses.

The V segment lost 5 bases and the J segment 3 bases; nucleotides outside the gene matches: 8. CDR3 length: 16 residues. Germline V lookup: CDR1 MNHEY, CDR2 SMNVEV (reference sequence). Method: immunoSEQ multiplex PCR; TCRdb's copy keeps in-frame clones and lacks some. The sample holds under 140,000 clones, about 95% seen once. With respect to this clone: The antigen is unknown.

The chain has TRBV27 and TRBJ1-5; 9 bases line up with TRBD1. The sequence derives from an adult who received the AZD1222 COVID-19 vaccine. The material sequenced was peripheral blood, taken 28 days after the second AZD1222 dose. The CDR3 protein is CASSPTGGSNNQPQHF. In nucleotides, the CDR3 is TGTGCCAGCAGTCCGACAGGGGGTTCGAACAATCAGCCCCAGCATTTT.